This T cell receptor (beta chain) was recovered during a study of vaccination effects on CD4 cells after COVID-19. Turning to the study itself: Participants received two doses of either the BNT162b2 or mRNA-1273 vaccine.

Regarding the study as a whole: Only 1 of 255 vaccine-induced clones from healthy vaccinees cross-reacted with common cold coronaviruses.

The V gene lost 6 bases and the J gene lost 0 bases, with 11 bases spanning the gap. The CDR3 has 14 amino acids. Per germline, CDR1 MNHEY and CDR2 SVGAGI. Comments on this clone: Its target is unknown.

A 10-day culture period preceded the isolation of CD4+ T cells. Vaccine recipients, nucleocapsid antibody negative, had no prior SARS-CoV-2 infection. At days 3 and 7, half of the medium was exchanged for IL-2 medium. Repertoires were generated with immunoSEQ multiplex PCR, while TCRdb's copy carries only in-frame clones and drops some. Of more than 50,000 clones in the sample, 60% to 85% were seen once. Here the sequenced sample was CD4+ T cells from PBMCs cultured without peptide, taken before COVID-19 vaccination. The chain recombines TRBV6-5 with TRBJ1-1, with a tentative D call TRBD1 (5 bases). The TCR comes from a human donor who received a COVID-19 vaccine. CDR3 protein: CASRSGRVNTEAFF. As DNA, the CDR3 is TGTGCCAGCAGATCGGGACGGGTGAACACTGAAGCTTTCTTT.